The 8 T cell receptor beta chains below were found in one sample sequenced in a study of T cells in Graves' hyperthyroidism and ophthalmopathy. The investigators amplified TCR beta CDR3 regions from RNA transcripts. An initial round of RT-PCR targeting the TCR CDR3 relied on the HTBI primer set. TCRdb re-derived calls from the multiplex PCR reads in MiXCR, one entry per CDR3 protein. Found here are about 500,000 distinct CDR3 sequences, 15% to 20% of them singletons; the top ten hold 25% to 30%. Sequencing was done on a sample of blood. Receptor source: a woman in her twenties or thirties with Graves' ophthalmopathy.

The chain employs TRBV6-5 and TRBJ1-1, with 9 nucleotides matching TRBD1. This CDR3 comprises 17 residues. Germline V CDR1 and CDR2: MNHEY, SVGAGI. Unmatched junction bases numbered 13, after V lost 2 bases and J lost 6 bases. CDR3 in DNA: TGTGCCAGCAGTTACGAGACCGGGACAGGGCACCTGGCTGAAGCTTTCTTT. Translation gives CASSYETGTGHLAEAFF.

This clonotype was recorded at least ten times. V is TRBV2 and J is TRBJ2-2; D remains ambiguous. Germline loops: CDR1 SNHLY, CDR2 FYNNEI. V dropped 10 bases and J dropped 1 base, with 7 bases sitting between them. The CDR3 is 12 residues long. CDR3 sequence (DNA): TGTGCCACCATGAAGAACACCGGGGAGCTGTTTTTT. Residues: CATMKNTGELFF.

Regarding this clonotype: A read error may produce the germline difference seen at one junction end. CDR3 sequence (DNA): TGTGCCAGCAGTTTTCTATTGGGCGGCTCTAGAAACACCATATATTTT. It yields the protein CASSFLLGGSRNTIYF. The chain couples TRBV28 to TRBJ1-3; no reliable D call. The CDR3 totals 16 residues. Germline V CDR1 and CDR2: MDHEN, SYDVKM.

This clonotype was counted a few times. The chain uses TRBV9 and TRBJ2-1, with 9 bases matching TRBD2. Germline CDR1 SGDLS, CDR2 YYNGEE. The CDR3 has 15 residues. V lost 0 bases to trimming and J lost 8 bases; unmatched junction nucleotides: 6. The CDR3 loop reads CASSVVLAGVDEQFF. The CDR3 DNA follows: TGTGCCAGCAGCGTAGTATTAGCGGGAGTGGATGAGCAGTTCTTC.

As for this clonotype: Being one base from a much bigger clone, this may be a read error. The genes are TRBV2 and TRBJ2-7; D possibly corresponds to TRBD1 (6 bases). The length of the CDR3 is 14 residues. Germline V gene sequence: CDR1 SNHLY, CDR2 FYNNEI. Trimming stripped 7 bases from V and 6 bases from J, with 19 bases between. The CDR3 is CASNPDQGFSEQYF. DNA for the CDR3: TGTGCCAGCAACCCAGACCAGGGGTTCAGCGAGCAGTACTTC.

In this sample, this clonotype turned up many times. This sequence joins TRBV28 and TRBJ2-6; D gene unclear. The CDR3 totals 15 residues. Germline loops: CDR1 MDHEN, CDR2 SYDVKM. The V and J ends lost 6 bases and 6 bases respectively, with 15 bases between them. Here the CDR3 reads CASSPSSLAANVLTF. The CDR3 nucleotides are TGTGCCAGCAGCCCTTCTTCCCTGGCGGCCAACGTCCTGACTTTC. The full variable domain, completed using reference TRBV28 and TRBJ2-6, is DVKVTQSSRYLVKRTGEKVFLECVQDMDHENMFWYRQDPGLGLRLIYFSYDVKMKEKGDIPEGYSVSREKKERFSLILESASTNQTSMYLCASSPSSLAANVLTFGAGSRLTVL.

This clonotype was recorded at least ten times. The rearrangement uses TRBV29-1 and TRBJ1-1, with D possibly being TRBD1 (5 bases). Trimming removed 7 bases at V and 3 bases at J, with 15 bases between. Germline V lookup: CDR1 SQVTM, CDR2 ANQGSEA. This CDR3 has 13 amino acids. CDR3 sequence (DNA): TGCAGCGCCCTACATCGAGGGGACACTGAAGCTTTCTTT. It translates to CSALHRGDTEAFF.

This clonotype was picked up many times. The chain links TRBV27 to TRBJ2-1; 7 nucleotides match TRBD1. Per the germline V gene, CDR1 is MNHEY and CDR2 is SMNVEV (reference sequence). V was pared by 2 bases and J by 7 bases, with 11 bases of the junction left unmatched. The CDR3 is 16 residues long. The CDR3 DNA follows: TGTGCCAGCAGTTTACTGACAGGGAGTGGGACGAATGAGCAGTTCTTC. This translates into CASSLLTGSGTNEQFF.